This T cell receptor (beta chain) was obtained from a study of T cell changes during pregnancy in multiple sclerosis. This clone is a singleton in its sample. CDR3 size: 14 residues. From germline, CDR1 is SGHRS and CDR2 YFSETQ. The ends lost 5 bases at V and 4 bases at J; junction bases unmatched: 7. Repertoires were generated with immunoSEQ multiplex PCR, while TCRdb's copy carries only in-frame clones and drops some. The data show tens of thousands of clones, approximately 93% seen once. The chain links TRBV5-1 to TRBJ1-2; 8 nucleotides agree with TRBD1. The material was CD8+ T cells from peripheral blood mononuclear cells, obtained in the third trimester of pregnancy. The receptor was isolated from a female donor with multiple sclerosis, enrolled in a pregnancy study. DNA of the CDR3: TGCGCCAGCAGTACCGACAGGGGAGCCTATGGCTACACCTTC. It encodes CASSTDRGAYGYTF.